What follows are 15 T cell receptor beta chains derived from one specimen sequenced in a study of beta chain features in type 1 diabetes (dated by TCRdb to 2017 to 2018). Receptor libraries were prepared by the immunoSEQ multiplex PCR assay. The High Capacity cDNA Reverse Transcription Kit was used to reverse transcribe all of the isolated RNA, meaning that expressed TCRB transcripts were what got sequenced. Drawn from immuneACCESS, this table holds only the in-frame rearrangements with V and J called that TCRdb kept. Clones are partly lost; checked studies trace under half to an unresolved V gene and leave the rest unexplained. The table for this sample lists 400,000 to 550,000 clones; approximately 10% of them were counted only once. The ten largest clones represent 0.046% of the sample. The sequenced material came from naive CD4+ T cells from blood. This specimen's cell subset or site label, per the study, means: true naive CD4+ T cells. The receptors stem from a woman aged 18-29 years in good health.

The table lists this clone with a count of one. V gene TRBV10-3 combines with J gene TRBJ2-1; 8 bases are a match to TRBD2. The germline CDR1 and CDR2 sequences are ENHRY and SYGVKD. Germline trimming cut 3 bases from V and 5 bases from J; bases unmatched to any gene: 6. The CDR3 spans 15 residues. CDR3 residues: CAISEGGRTDNEQFF. The CDR3 DNA reads as TGTGCCATCAGTGAAGGCGGGAGGACCGACAATGAGCAGTTCTTC.

This clone occurred a few times. The chain combines TRBV29-1 with TRBJ1-1; tentative D call: TRBD1 (5 bases). The length of the CDR3 is 13 residues. Germline assignment: CDR1 SQVTM and CDR2 ANQGSEA. V was clipped by 5 bases and J by 5 bases, with 15 bases between them. As DNA, the CDR3 is TGCAGCGTTACCGCAGGGTCTAGGACTGAAGCTTTCTTT. It encodes CSVTAGSRTEAFF.

DNA for the CDR3: TGTGCCAGCAGGCGGTGGGACGTCACAGATACGCAGTATTTT. The encoded protein is CASRRWDVTDTQYF. The chain links TRBV2 to TRBJ2-3; D tentatively reads TRBD1 or TRBD2 (5 bases each). The CDR3 loop spans 14 amino acids. Trimming removed 6 bases from V and 2 bases from J, with 12 bases in between. Per germline, CDR1 SNHLY and CDR2 FYNNEI.

This clone was observed a handful of times. The J gene is TRBJ2-2, the V gene TRBV9; either TRBD1 or TRBD2 may supply D (5 bases each). There are 14 residues in the CDR3. CDR1 SGDLS and CDR2 YYNGEE come from the germline V gene. V gave up 3 bases and J gave up 5 bases, with 11 bases separating them. Written as DNA, the CDR3 is TGTGCCAGCAGCGATGGGGACCCGACCGGGGAGCTGTTTTTT. Translating gives CASSDGDPTGELFF. Full variable domain (outside the CDR3, taken from reference TRBV9 and TRBJ2-2): DSGVTQTPKHLITATGQRVTLRCSPRSGDLSVYWYQQSLDQGLQFLIQYYNGEERAKGNILERFSAQQFPDLHSELNLSSLELGDSALYFCASSDGDPTGELFFGEGSRLTVL.

This clone has more than one count but fewer than ten. This chain uses TRBV7-6 with TRBJ2-7, with D perhaps matching TRBD2 (5 bases). V was pared by 5 bases and J by 8 bases, with 19 bases between. The CDR3 covers 14 residues. The germline V gene encodes CDR1 SGHVS and CDR2 FNYEAQ. Here the CDR3 reads CASSPTPASGKQYF. The CDR3 bases are TGTGCCAGCAGCCCAACCCCGGCTTCCGGGAAGCAGTACTTC.

This rearrangement joins TRBV5-4 to TRBJ2-5; D gene unclear. The germline V gene has CDR1 SGHNT and CDR2 YYREEE (reference sequence). Trimming took 1 base from V and 5 from J, leaving 12 bases between them. The CDR3 is 14 residues long. CDR3 nucleotides: TGTGCCAGCAGCTTGTTCTACGGGTCTGAGACCCAGTACTTC. It translates to CASSLFYGSETQYF. The full variable domain, rest sourced from reference TRBV5-4 and TRBJ2-5, is ETGVTQSPTHLIKTRGQQVTLRCSSQSGHNTVSWYQQALGQGPQFIFQYYREEENGRGNFPPRFSGLQFPNYSSELNVNALELDDSALYLCASSLFYGSETQYFGPGTRLLVL.

The genes are TRBV7-6 and TRBJ2-5, with 8 bases aligning to TRBD1. From germline, CDR1 is SGHVS and CDR2 FNYEAQ. After removal of 2 bases from V and 3 bases from J, the junction contained 5 bases not matched to a gene. The CDR3 length is 15 residues. The CDR3 coding sequence is TGTGCCAGCAGCTTAAACAGGGGGGTAAAAGAGACCCAGTACTTC. Its translation is CASSLNRGVKETQYF.

The J gene is TRBJ2-1, the V gene TRBV29-1, with TRBD1 identical over 8 bases. The CDR3 contains 16 residues. Germline-derived CDR1 and CDR2 are SQVTM and ANQGSEA. Trimming cost V 1 base and J 6 bases; bases outside gene matches: 11. The CDR3 is CSVEVVDRATTNEQFF. CDR3 coding DNA: TGCAGCGTTGAAGTGGTGGACAGGGCCACTACCAATGAGCAGTTCTTC.

This rearrangement joins TRBV5-1 to TRBJ2-1; D not resolved. This CDR3 spans 14 amino acids. V dropped 0 bases and J dropped 7 bases, with 11 bases sitting between them. Germline V gene lookup returns CDR1 SGHRS and CDR2 YFSETQ. As DNA, the CDR3 is TGCGCCAGCAGCTTGGAGTCTGGTAGGAATGAGCAGTTCTTC. This gives the protein CASSLESGRNEQFF.

This clone came up a few times. Other DNA sequences within the sample encode an identical CDR3. The rearrangement joins TRBV19 to TRBJ2-5; no firm D call. V was cut by 1 base and J by 5 bases, with 2 bases left in between. CDR1 is LNHDA, CDR2 SQIVND, per germline (reference sequence). The CDR3 has 11 amino acids. CDR3: CASSIAETQYF. The CDR3 coding sequence is TGTGCCAGTAGTATAGCGGAGACCCAGTACTTC.

The chain couples TRBV30 to TRBJ1-4; D is ambiguous. Germline V gene data show CDR1 as GTSNPN and CDR2 as SVGIG (reference sequence). The V gene lost 5 bases and the J gene lost 8 bases, with 18 bases spanning the gap. There are 14 residues in the CDR3. The CDR3 is CAWGIGGSGEKLFF. DNA of the CDR3: TGTGCCTGGGGCATCGGAGGGTCGGGGGAAAAACTGTTTTTT.

V usage is TRBV5-1 and J usage is TRBJ2-7; TRBD1 matches at 7 bases. There are 14 residues in the CDR3. The V gene's germline CDR1 is SGHRS and CDR2 YFSETQ. Germline trimming cut 4 bases from V and 5 bases from J; bases unmatched to any gene: 9. DNA for the CDR3: TGCGCCAGCAGCCCCCCAGGGGGTAGTCACGAGCAGTACTTC. Translated: CASSPPGGSHEQYF.

Turning to this clone: One end of the junction fails to match germline, which may point to a read error. The chain is built from TRBV14 and TRBJ2-7; D is perhaps TRBD2 (6 bases). The germline gives CDR1 SGHDN, CDR2 FVKESK. CDR3 length: 10 residues. The CDR3 coding sequence is TGTGCCAGCAGCCCAAAATGGAGGGACTTC. It codes for CASSPKWRDF.

This rearrangement joins TRBV5-1 to TRBJ1-5, with TRBD1 as a possible D gene (5 bases). This CDR3 comprises 15 residues. Trimming removed 4 bases at V and 1 base at J, with 12 bases between. The germline CDR1 and CDR2 sequences are SGHRS and YFSETQ. CDR3 coding DNA: TGCGCCAGCAGCCCTCAGGGTGTGAGCAATCAGCCCCAGCATTTT. Protein product: CASSPQGVSNQPQHF.

The chain has TRBV4-3 and TRBJ2-3; no clear D. The CDR3 consists of 14 residues. Per the germline V gene, CDR1 is LGHNA and CDR2 is YSLEER. With 1 base removed from V and 1 base from J, the gap between germline ends came to 6 bases. Here the CDR3 DNA reads TGCGCCAGCAGCCAAGCCCCACGCACAGATACGCAGTATTTT. Its translation is CASSQAPRTDTQYF.